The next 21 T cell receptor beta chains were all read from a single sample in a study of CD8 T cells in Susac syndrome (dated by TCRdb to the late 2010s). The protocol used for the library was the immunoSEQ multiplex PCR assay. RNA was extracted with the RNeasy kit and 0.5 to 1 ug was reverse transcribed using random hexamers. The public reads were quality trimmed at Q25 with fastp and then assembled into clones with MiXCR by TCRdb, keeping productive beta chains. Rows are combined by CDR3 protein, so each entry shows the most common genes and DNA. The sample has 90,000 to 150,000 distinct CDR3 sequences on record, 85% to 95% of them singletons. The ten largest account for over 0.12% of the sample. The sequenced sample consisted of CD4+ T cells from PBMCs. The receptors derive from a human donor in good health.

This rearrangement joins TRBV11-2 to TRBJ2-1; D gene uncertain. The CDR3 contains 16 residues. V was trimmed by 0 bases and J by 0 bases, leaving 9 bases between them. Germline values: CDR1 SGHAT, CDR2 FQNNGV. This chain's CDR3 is CASSLEGRVSYNEQFF. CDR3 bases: TGTGCCAGCAGCTTAGAGGGTAGGGTCTCCTACAATGAGCAGTTCTTC.

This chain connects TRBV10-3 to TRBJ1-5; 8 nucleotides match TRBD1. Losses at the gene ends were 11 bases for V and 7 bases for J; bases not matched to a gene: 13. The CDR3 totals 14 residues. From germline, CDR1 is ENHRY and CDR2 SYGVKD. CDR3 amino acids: CASQIGQGKQPQHF. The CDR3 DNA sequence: TGTGCCTCCCAAATCGGACAGGGTAAGCAGCCCCAGCATTTT.

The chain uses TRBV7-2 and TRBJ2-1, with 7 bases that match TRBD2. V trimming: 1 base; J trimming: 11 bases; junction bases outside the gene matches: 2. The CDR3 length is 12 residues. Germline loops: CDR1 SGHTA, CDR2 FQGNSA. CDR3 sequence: CASSLGGRKQFF. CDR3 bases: TGTGCCAGCAGCTTAGGCGGGAGAAAGCAGTTCTTC. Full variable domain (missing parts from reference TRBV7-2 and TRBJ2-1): GAGVSQSPSNKVTEKGKDVELRCDPISGHTALYWYRQSLGQGLEFLIYFQGNSAPDKSGLPSDRFSAERTGGSVSTLTIQRTQQEDSAVYLCASSLGGRKQFFGPGTRLTVL.

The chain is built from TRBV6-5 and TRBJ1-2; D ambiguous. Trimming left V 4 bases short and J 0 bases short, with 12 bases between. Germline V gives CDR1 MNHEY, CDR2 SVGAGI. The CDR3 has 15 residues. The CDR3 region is CASSSRTPTNYGYTF. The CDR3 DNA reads TGTGCCAGCAGTTCCCGGACTCCGACTAACTATGGCTACACCTTC.

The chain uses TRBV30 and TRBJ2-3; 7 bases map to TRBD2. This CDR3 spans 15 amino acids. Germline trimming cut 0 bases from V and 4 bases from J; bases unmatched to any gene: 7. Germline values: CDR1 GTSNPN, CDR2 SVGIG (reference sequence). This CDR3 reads CAWSVTGGSADTQYF. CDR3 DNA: TGTGCCTGGAGTGTAACGGGCGGGAGCGCAGATACGCAGTATTTT.

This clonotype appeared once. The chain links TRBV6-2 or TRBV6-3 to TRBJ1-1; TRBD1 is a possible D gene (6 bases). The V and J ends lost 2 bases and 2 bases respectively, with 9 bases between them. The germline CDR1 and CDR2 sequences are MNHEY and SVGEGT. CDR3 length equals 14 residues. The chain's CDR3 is CASSYVGQNTEAFF. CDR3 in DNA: TGTGCCAGCAGTTACGTGGGACAAAACACTGAAGCTTTCTTT.

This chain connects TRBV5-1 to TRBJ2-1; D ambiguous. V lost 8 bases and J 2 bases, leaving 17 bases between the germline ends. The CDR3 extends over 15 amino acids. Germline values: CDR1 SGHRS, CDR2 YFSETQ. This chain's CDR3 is CASNEPGGTYNEQFF. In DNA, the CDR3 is TGCGCCAGTAACGAACCGGGCGGAACCTACAATGAGCAGTTCTTC.

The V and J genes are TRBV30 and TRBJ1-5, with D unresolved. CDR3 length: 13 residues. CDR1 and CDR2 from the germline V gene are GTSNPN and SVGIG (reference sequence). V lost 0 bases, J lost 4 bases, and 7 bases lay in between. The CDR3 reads CAWSVLKNQPQHF. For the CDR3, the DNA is TGTGCCTGGAGTGTACTAAAGAATCAGCCCCAGCATTTT.

The CDR3 DNA follows: TGTGCCAGCAGCTTTCGGACACAAGAGACCCAGTACTTC. Residues: CASSFRTQETQYF. J is TRBJ2-5 and V is TRBV5-4; D may be TRBD1 (5 bases). The V end was cut by 2 bases, the J end by 2 bases, with 7 bases between. CDR1 and CDR2 from the germline V gene are SGHNT and YYREEE (reference sequence). This CDR3 region has 13 residues.

The CDR3 coding sequence is TGCGCCAGCAGCCCAATGGGACAGGTCGACGAGCAGTACTTC. Encoded protein: CASSPMGQVDEQYF. The J gene is TRBJ2-7, the V gene TRBV5-1; 8 bases align to TRBD1. This CDR3 spans 14 amino acids. Germline lookup yields CDR1 SGHRS and CDR2 YFSETQ. V lost 4 bases, J lost 5 bases, and 8 bases stayed unmatched.

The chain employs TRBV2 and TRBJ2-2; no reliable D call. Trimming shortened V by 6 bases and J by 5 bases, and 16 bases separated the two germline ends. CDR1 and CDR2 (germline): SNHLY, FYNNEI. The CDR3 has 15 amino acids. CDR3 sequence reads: CASRAQLVETGELFF. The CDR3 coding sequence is TGTGCCAGCAGGGCTCAGCTTGTGGAAACCGGGGAGCTGTTTTTT. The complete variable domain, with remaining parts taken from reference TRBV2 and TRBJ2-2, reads EPEVTQTPSHQVTQMGQEVILRCVPISNHLYFYWYRQILGQKVEFLVSFYNNEISEKSEIFDDQFSVERPDGSNFTLKIRSTKLEDSAMYFCASRAQLVETGELFFGEGSRLTVL.

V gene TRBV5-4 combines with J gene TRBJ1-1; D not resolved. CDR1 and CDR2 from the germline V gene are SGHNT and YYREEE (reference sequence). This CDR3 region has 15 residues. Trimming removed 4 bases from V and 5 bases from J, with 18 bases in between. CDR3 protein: CASSLPGRTGTEAFF. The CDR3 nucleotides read TGTGCCAGCAGCCTCCCGGGTCGGACCGGAACTGAAGCTTTCTTT.

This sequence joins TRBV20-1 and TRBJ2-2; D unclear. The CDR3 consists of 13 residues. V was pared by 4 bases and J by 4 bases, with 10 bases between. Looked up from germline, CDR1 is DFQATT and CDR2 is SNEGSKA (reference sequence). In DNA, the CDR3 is TGCAGTGCTACCCCAACAATCACCGGGGAGCTGTTTTTT. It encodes CSATPTITGELFF.

This CDR3 reads CASSPLGQSEKLFF. CDR3 DNA sequence: TGTGCCAGCTCCCCGCTGGGACAAAGTGAAAAACTGTTTTTT. The rearrangement uses TRBV7-9 and TRBJ1-4; D is possibly TRBD1 (6 bases). V was shortened by 8 bases and J by 7 bases, with 17 bases between the two germline ends. CDR3 size: 14 residues. In germline, CDR1 is SEHNR, CDR2 FQNEAQ (reference sequence).

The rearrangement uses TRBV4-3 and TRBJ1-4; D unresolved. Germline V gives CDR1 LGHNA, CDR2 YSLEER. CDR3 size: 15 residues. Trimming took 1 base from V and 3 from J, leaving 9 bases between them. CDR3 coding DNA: TGCGCCAGCAGCCAAGTCGTGTCAGCTAATGAAAAACTGTTTTTT. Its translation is CASSQVVSANEKLFF.

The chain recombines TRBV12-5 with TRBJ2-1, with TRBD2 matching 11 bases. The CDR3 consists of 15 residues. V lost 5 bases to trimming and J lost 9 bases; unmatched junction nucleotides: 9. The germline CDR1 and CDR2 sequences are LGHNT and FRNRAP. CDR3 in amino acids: CASGPGTSGVSEQFF. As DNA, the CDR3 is TGTGCTAGTGGTCCGGGGACTAGCGGAGTCTCTGAGCAGTTCTTC. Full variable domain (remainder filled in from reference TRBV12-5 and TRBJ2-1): DARVTQTPRHKVTEMGQEVTMRCQPILGHNTVFWYRQTMMQGLELLAYFRNRAPLDDSGMPKDRFSAEMPDATLATLKIQPSEPRDSAVYFCASGPGTSGVSEQFFGPGTRLTVL.

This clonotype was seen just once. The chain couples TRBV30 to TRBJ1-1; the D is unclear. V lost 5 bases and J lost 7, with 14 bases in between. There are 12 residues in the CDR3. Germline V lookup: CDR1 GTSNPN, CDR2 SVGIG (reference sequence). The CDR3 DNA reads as TGTGCCTGGCACAAACCCGGCGGTGAAGCTTTCTTT. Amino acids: CAWHKPGGEAFF.

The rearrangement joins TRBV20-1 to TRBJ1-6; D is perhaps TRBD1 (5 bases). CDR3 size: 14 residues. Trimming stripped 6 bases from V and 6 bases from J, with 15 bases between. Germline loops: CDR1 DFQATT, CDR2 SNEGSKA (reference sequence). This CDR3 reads CSALRGGPNSPLHF. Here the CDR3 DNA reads TGCAGTGCGTTGAGGGGTGGACCTAATTCACCCCTCCACTTT.

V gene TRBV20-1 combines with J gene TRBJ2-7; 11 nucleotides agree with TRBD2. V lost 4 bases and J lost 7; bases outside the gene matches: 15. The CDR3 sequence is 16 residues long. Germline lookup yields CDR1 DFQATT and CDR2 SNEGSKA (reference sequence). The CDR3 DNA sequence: TGCAGTGCTACCGAACTAGCGGGGGCTACCCCGGAAGAGCAGTACTTC. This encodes CSATELAGATPEEQYF.

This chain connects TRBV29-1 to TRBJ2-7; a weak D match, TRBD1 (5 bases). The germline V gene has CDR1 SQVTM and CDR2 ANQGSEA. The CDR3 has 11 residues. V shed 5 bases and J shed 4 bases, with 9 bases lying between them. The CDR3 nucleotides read TGCAGCGTTAGGGGTGCGTACGAGCAGTACTTC. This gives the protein CSVRGAYEQYF.

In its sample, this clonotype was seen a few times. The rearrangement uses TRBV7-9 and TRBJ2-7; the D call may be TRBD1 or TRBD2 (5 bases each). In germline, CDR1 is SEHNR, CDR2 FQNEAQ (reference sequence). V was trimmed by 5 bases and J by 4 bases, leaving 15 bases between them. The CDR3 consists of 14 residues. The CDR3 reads CASSRDVSGYEQYF. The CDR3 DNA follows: TGTGCCAGCAGCCGGGACGTGTCCGGGTACGAGCAGTACTTC. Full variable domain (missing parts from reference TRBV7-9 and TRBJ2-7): DTGVSQNPRHKITKRGQNVTFRCDPISEHNRLYWYRQTLGQGPEFLTYFQNEAQLEKSRLLSDRFSAERPKGSFSTLEIQRTEQGDSAMYLCASSRDVSGYEQYFGPGTRLTVT.